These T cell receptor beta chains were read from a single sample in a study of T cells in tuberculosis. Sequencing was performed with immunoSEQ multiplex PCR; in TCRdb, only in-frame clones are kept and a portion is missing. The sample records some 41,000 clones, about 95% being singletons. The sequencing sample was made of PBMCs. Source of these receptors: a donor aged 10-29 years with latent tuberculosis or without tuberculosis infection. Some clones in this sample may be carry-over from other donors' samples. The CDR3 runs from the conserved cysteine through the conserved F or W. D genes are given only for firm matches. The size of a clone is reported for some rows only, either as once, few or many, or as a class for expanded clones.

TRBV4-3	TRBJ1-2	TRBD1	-	CASSQTGAYGYTF	TGCGCCAGCAGCCAAACAGGGGCCTATGGCTACACCTTC
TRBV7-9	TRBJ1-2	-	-	CASSLEGDGYTF	TGTGCCAGCAGCTTAGAAGGGGATGGCTACACCTTC
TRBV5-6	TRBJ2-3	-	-	CASSLFGRAADTQYF	TGTGCCAGCAGCTTGTTCGGGAGAGCGGCAGATACGCAGTATTTT
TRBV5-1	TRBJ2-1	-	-	CASSLELPNEQFF	TGCGCCAGCAGCTTGGAGCTGCCCAATGAGCAGTTCTTC
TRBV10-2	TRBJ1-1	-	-	CASSWTANTEAFF	TGCGCCAGCAGTTGGACAGCGAACACTGAAGCTTTCTTT
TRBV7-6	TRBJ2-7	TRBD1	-	CASSIRDRGPYEQYF	TGTGCCAGCAGCATCCGGGACAGGGGACCGTACGAGCAGTACTTC
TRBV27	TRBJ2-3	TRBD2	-	CASRLKRLAGLLDTQYF	TGTGCCAGCAGATTAAAACGACTAGCGGGACTACTAGATACGCAGTATTTT
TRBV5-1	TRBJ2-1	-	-	CASSLFGGSSYNEQFF	TGCGCCAGCAGCTTGTTCGGGGGAAGCTCCTACAATGAGCAGTTCTTC
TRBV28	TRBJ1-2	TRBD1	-	CASTLWDREVNGYTF	TGTGCCAGCACCCTCTGGGACAGGGAGGTTAATGGCTACACCTTC
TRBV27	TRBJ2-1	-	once	CASSKTPPGPAAYNEQFF	TGTGCCAGCAGTAAGACCCCCCCAGGGCCCGCCGCCTACAATGAGCAGTTCTTC
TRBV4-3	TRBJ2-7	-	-	CASSRTRGYEQYF	TGCGCCAGCAGCCGTACGAGGGGGTACGAGCAGTACTTC
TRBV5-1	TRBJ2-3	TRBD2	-	CASSLRLAGGRDTQYF	TGCGCCAGCAGCTTGAGACTAGCGGGAGGAAGGGATACGCAGTATTTT
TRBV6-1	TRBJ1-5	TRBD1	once	CASSEALWTGVDQPQHF	TGTGCCAGCAGTGAAGCCCTCTGGACAGGGGTTGATCAGCCCCAGCATTTT
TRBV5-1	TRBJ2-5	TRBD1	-	CASSKGTGNGETQYF	TGCGCCAGCAGCAAGGGGACAGGGAACGGAGAGACCCAGTACTTC
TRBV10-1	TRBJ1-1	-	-	CASVSRGEAFF	TGCGCCAGCGTCTCCCGCGGTGAAGCTTTCTTT
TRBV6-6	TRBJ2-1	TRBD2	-	CASSRTSGYNEQFF	TGTGCCAGCAGCAGGACTAGCGGATACAATGAGCAGTTCTTC
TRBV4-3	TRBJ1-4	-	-	CASSQDKQGRAEKLFF	TGCGCCAGCAGCCAAGATAAGCAGGGGCGAGCGGAAAAACTGTTTTTT
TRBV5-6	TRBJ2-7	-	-	CASSLMSSYEQYF	TGTGCCAGCAGCTTGATGAGCTCCTACGAGCAGTACTTC
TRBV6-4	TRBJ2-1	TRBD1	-	CASSDSTGGYNEQFF	TGTGCCAGCAGTGACTCGACAGGGGGCTACAATGAGCAGTTCTTC
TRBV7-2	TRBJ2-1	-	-	CASSLRASVSSYNEQFF	TGTGCCAGCAGCTTACGCGCTAGCGTCAGCTCCTACAATGAGCAGTTCTTC
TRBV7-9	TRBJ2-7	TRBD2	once	CASSATSSGRANEQYF	TGTGCCAGCAGCGCGACCTCTAGCGGGAGGGCGAACGAGCAGTACTTC
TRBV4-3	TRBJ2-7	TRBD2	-	CASSHSGGGWDYEQYF	TGCGCCAGCAGCCACTCCGGGGGGGGATGGGACTACGAGCAGTACTTC
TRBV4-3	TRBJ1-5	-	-	CASSPGRGQPQHF	TGCGCCAGCAGTCCGGGGAGGGGACAGCCCCAGCATTTT
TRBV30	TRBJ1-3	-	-	CAWRDIRGGNTIYF	TGTGCCTGGAGAGATATAAGGGGTGGAAACACCATATATTTT
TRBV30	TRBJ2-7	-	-	CAWNGQLYSYEQYF	TGTGCCTGGAATGGGCAACTCTACTCCTACGAGCAGTACTTC
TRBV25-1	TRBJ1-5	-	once	CASSESGGRGQPQHF	TGTGCCAGCAGTGAATCCGGGGGGCGGGGGCAGCCCCAGCATTTT
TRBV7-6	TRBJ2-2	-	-	CASSFGQNTGELFF	TGTGCCAGCAGCTTCGGACAGAACACCGGGGAGCTGTTTTTT
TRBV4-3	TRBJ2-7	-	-	CASSQVEGEQYF	TGCGCCAGCAGCCAAGTTGAGGGCGAGCAGTACTTC
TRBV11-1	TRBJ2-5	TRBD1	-	CASSLGNRGVQETQYF	TGTGCCAGCAGCTTAGGCAACAGGGGTGTCCAAGAGACCCAGTACTTC
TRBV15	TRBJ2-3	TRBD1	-	CATSKNRGVTDTQYF	TGTGCCACCAGCAAGAACAGGGGGGTCACAGATACGCAGTATTTT
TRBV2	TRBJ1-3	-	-	CASSSPGGSGNTIYF	TGTGCCAGCAGTTCGCCTGGGGGCTCCGGAAACACCATATATTTT
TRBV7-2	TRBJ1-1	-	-	CASSLVNRVSTEAFF	TGTGCCAGCAGCTTAGTAAATCGGGTGTCCACTGAAGCTTTCTTT
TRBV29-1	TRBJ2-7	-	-	CSVAGATGTYEQYF	TGCAGCGTGGCCGGGGCTACAGGGACCTACGAGCAGTACTTC
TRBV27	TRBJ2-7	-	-	CASRADSQYEQYF	TGTGCCAGCAGGGCGGACAGTCAATACGAGCAGTACTTC
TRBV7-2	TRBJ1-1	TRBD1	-	CASSPLGQGMAFF	TGTGCCAGCAGCCCCCTCGGACAGGGGATGGCTTTCTTT
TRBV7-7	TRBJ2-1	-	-	CASSFSQGTYNEQFF	TGTGCCAGCAGCTTCTCCCAGGGGACCTACAATGAGCAGTTCTTC
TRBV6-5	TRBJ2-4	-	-	CARLTGYTKNIQYF	TGTGCCCGATTAACGGGGTATACCAAAAACATTCAGTACTTC
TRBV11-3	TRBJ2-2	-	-	CASSLRSGTLTGELFF	TGTGCCAGCAGCTTGCGGTCCGGGACACTGACCGGGGAGCTGTTTTTT
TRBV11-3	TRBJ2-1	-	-	CASSLDSAVFYNEQFF	TGTGCCAGCAGCTTAGACTCGGCGGTCTTTTACAATGAGCAGTTCTTC
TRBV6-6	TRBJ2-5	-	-	CASSYSKTQGGETQYF	TGTGCCAGCAGTTACTCGAAGACGCAGGGGGGCGAGACCCAGTACTTC
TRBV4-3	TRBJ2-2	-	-	CASSQSRNTGELFF	TGCGCCAGCAGCCAATCCAGGAACACCGGGGAGCTGTTTTTT